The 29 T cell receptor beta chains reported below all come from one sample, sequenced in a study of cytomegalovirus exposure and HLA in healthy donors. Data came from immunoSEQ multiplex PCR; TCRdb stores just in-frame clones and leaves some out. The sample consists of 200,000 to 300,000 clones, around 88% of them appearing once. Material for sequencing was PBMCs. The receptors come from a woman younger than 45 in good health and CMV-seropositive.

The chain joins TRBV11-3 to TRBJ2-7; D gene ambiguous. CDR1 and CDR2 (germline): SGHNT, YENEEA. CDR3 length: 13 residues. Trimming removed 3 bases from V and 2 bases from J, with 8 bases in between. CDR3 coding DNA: TGTGCCAGCAGCTTGGGCACCGCCTACGAGCAGTACTTC. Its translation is CASSLGTAYEQYF.

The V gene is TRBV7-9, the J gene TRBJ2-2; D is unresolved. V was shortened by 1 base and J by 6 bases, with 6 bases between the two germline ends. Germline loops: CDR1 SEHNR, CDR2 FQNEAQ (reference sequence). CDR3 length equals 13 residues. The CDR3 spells CASSLEHSGELFF. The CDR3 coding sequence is TGTGCCAGCAGCTTAGAACATTCCGGGGAGCTGTTTTTT.

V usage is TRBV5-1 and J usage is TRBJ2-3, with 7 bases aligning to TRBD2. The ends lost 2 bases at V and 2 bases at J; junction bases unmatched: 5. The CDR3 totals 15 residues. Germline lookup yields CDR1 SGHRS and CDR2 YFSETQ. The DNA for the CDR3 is TGCGCCAGCAGCTTAGGACTAGGAGTCACAGATACGCAGTATTTT. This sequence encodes CASSLGLGVTDTQYF.

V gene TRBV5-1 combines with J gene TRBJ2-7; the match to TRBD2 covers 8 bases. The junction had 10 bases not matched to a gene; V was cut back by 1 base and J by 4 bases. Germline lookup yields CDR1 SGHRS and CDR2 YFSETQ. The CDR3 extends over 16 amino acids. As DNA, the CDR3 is TGCGCCAGCAGCTTGACTTCGGGACTAGTCATTTACGAGCAGTACTTC. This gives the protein CASSLTSGLVIYEQYF. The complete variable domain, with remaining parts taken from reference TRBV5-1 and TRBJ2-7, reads KAGVTQTPRYLIKTRGQQVTLSCSPISGHRSVSWYQQTPGQGLQFLFEYFSETQRNKGNFPGRFSGRQFSNSRSEMNVSTLELGDSALYLCASSLTSGLVIYEQYFGPGTRLTVT.

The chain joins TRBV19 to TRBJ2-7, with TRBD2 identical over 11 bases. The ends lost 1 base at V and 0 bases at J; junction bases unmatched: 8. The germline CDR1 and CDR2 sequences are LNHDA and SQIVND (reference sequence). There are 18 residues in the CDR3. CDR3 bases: TGTGCCAGTAGTATAGGAGGGACTAGCGGACTCAGCTCCTACGAGCAGTACTTC. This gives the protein CASSIGGTSGLSSYEQYF.

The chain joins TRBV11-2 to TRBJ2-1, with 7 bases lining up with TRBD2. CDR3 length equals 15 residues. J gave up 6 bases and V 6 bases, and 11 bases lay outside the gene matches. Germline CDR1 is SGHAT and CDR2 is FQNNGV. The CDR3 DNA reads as TGTGCCAGCAGTCCCCTCGGGGGGTCTAGCAATGAGCAGTTCTTC. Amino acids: CASSPLGGSSNEQFF.

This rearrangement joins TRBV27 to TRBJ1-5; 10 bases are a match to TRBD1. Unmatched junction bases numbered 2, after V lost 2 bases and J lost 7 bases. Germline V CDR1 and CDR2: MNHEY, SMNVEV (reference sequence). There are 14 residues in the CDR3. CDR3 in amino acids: CASSLGTGVQPQHF. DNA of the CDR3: TGTGCCAGCAGTTTAGGGACAGGGGTCCAGCCCCAGCATTTT.

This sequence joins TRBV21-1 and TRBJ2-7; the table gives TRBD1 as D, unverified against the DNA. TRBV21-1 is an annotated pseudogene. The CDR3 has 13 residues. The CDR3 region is CASSSQASYEQYF. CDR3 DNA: TGTGCCAGCAGCTCACAGGCCTCCTACGAGCAGTACTTC.

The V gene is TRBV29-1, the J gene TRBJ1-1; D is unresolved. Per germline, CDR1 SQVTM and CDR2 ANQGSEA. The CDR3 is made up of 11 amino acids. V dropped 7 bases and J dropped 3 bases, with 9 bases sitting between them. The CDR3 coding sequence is TGCAGCGCCCAGATACACACTGAAGCTTTCTTT. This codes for CSAQIHTEAFF.

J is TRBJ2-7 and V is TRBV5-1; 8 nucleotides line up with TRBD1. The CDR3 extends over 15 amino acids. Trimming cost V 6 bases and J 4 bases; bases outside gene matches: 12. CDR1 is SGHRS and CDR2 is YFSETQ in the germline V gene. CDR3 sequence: CASTGGGQVVYEQYF. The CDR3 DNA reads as TGCGCCAGCACCGGAGGGGGACAGGTGGTTTACGAGCAGTACTTC.

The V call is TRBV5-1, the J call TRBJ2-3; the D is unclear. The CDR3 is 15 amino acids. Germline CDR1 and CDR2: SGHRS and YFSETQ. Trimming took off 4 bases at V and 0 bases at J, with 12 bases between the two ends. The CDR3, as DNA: TGCGCCAGCAGCCTTCCAGCACAGAGCACAGATACGCAGTATTTT. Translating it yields CASSLPAQSTDTQYF.

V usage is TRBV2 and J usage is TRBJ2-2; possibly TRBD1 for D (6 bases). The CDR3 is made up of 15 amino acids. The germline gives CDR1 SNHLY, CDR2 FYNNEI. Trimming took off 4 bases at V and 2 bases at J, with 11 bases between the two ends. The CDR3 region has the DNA TGTGCCAGCAGTGGGATGGGGACAAACACCGGGGAGCTGTTTTTT. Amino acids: CASSGMGTNTGELFF.

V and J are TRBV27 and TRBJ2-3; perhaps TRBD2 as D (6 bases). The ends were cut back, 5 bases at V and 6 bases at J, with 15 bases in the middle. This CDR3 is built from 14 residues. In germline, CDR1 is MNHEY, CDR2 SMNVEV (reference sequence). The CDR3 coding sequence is TGTGCCAGCAGTCCTCGAGGACTAACCGATACGCAGTATTTT. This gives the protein CASSPRGLTDTQYF.

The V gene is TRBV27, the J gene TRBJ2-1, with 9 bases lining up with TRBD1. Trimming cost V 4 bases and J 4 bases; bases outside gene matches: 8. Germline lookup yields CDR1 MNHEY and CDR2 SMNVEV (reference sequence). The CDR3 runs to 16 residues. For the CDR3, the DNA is TGTGCCAGCAGTTCCGCGAGACAGGGGGTTTACAATGAGCAGTTCTTC. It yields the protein CASSSARQGVYNEQFF.

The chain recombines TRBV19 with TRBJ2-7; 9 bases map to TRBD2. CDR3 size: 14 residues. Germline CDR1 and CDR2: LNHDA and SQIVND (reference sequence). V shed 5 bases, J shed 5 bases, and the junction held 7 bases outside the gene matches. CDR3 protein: CASSGQREVNEQYF. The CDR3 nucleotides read TGTGCCAGTAGTGGCCAGCGGGAGGTAAACGAGCAGTACTTC. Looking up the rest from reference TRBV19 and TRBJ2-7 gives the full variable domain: DGGITQSPKYLFRKEGQNVTLSCEQNLNHDAMYWYRQDPGQGLRLIYYSQIVNDFQKGDIAEGYSVSREKKESFPLTVTSAQKNPTAFYLCASSGQREVNEQYFGPGTRLTVT.

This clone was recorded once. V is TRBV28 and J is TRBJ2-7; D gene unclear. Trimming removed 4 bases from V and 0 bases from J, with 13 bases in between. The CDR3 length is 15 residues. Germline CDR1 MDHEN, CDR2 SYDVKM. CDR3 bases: TGTGCCAGCAGTTGGCACCGAAGGAGCTCCTACGAGCAGTACTTC. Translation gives CASSWHRRSSYEQYF.

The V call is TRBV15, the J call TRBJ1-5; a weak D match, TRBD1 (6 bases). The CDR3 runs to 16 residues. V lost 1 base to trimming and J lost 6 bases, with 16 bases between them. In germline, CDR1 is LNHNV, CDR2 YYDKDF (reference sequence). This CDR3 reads CATSRGEGQLGQPQHF. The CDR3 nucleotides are TGTGCCACCAGCAGAGGGGAAGGACAGTTGGGTCAGCCCCAGCATTTT.

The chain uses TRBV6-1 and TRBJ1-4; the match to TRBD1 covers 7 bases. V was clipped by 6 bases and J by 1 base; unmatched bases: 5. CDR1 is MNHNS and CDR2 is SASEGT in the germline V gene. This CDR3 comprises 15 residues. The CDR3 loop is CASSFQGETNEKLFF. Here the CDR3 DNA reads TGTGCCAGCAGCTTTCAGGGGGAAACTAATGAAAAACTGTTTTTT.

The DNA for the CDR3 is TGTGCCAGCAGCTCCGAGTGGGCAGAGAACACTGAAGCTTTCTTT. Amino acid sequence: CASSSEWAENTEAFF. J is TRBJ1-1 and V is TRBV5-5; D not resolved. The V gene's germline CDR1 is SGHKS and CDR2 YYEKEE (reference sequence). The CDR3 loop spans 15 amino acids. The V end was cut by 3 bases, the J end by 1 base, with 13 bases between.

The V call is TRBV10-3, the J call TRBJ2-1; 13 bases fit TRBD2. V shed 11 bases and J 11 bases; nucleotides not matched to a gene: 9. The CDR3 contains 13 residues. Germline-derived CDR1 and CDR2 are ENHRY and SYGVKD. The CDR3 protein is CAVGLAGVQKQFF. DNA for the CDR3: TGTGCCGTAGGACTAGCGGGAGTACAAAAGCAGTTCTTC.

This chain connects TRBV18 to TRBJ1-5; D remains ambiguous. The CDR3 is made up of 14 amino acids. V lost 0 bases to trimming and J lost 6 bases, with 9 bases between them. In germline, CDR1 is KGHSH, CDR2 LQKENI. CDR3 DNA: TGTGCCAGCTCACCACCCGGTCCTGGTCAGCCCCAGCATTTT. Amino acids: CASSPPGPGQPQHF.

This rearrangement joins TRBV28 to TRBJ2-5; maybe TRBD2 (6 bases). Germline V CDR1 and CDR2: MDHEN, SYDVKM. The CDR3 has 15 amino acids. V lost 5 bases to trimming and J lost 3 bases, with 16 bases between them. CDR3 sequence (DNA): TGTGCCAGCAGTCAGCACGGGACTCCCAAAGAGACCCAGTACTTC. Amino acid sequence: CASSQHGTPKETQYF.

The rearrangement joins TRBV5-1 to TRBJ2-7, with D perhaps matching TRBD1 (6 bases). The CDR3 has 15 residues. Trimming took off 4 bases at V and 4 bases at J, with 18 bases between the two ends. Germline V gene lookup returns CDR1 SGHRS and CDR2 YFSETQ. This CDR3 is CASSPRQDLTYEQYF. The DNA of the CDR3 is TGCGCCAGCAGCCCAAGACAGGATCTCACTTACGAGCAGTACTTC.

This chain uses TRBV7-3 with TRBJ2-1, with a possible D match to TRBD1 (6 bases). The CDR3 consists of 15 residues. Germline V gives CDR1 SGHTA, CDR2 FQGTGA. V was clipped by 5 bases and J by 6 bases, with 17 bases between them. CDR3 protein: CASSKTGSSANEQFF. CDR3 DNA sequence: TGTGCCAGCAGCAAAACAGGGTCTTCGGCCAATGAGCAGTTCTTC.

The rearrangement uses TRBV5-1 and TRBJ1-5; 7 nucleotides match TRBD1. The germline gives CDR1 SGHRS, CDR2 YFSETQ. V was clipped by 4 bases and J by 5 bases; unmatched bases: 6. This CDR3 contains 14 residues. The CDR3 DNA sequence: TGCGCCAGCAGCACGGGACAGAGGGATCAGCCCCAGCATTTT. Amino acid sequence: CASSTGQRDQPQHF.

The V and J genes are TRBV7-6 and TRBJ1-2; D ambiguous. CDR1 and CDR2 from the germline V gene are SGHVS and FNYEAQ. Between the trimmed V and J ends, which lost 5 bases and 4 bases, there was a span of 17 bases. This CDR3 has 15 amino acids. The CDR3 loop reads CASSPREPALYGYTF. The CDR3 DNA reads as TGTGCCAGCAGCCCCCGGGAGCCAGCCCTCTATGGCTACACCTTC.

The CDR3 DNA reads TGCGCCAGCAGCAATGGACAGGGTGGGAACACTGAAGCTTTCTTT. Amino acid sequence: CASSNGQGGNTEAFF. The chain links TRBV5-1 to TRBJ1-1; 8 bases align to TRBD1. Germline V gene lookup returns CDR1 SGHRS and CDR2 YFSETQ. The CDR3 length is 15 residues. The V and J ends lost 4 bases and 1 base, in that order; junction bases with no gene match: 6.

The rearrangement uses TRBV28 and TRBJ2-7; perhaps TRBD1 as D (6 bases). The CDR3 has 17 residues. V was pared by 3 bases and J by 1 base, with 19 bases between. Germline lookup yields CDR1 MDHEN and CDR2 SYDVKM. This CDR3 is CASSFIVGTKISYEQYF. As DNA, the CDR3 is TGTGCCAGCAGTTTTATCGTCGGGACAAAAATTTCCTACGAGCAGTACTTC.

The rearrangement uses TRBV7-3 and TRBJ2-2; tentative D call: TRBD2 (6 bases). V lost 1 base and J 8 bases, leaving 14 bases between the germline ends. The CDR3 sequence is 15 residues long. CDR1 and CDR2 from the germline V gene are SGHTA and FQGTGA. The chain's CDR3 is CASSLMGLSEGELFF. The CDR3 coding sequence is TGTGCCAGCAGCTTAATGGGACTCTCCGAGGGGGAGCTGTTTTTT.